This T cell receptor beta chain stems from a study of blood T cells in healthy people across ages. With a J-beta primer mix and a sample-barcoded 5' primer, a second PCR ran 7 to 11 cycles. Each cDNA molecule carried a tag from a template-switch adaptor that contained 12 random nucleotides. Per-sample output comprised a minimum of 2.5 million paired-end reads containing CDR3. TCRdb itself ran the 5' RACE reads through MiXCR, one entry per CDR3 protein. Of 2 million or so distinct CDR3 sequences in the sample, about 50% were seen once. V shed 7 bases and J 7 bases; nucleotides not matched to a gene: 15. The germline gives CDR1 MNHNY, CDR2 SVGAGI (reference sequence). CDR3 length equals 16 residues. Collection of roughly 9.8 milliliters of peripheral blood was performed for each donor.

Sample: blood. The TCR originated in a woman in her thirties or forties in good health. The chain links TRBV6-6 to TRBJ1-2; 10 bases agree with TRBD1. The CDR3 loop reads CASKKLDRGSALGYTF. The CDR3 DNA sequence: TGTGCCAGCAAGAAGTTGGACAGGGGGTCGGCACTTGGCTACACCTTC.